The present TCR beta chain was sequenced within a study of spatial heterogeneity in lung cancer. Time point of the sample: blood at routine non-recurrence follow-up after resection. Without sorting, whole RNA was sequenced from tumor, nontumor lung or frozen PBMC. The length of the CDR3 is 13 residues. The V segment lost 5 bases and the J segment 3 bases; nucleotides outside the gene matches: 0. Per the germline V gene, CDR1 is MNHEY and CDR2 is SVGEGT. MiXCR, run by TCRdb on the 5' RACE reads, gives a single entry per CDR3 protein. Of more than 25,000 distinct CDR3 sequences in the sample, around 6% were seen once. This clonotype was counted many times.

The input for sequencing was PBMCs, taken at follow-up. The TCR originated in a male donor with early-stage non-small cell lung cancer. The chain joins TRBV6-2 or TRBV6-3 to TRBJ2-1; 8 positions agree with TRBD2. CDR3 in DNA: TGTGCCAGCAGTCTAGCGGGCTACAATGAGCAGTTCTTC. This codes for CASSLAGYNEQFF.